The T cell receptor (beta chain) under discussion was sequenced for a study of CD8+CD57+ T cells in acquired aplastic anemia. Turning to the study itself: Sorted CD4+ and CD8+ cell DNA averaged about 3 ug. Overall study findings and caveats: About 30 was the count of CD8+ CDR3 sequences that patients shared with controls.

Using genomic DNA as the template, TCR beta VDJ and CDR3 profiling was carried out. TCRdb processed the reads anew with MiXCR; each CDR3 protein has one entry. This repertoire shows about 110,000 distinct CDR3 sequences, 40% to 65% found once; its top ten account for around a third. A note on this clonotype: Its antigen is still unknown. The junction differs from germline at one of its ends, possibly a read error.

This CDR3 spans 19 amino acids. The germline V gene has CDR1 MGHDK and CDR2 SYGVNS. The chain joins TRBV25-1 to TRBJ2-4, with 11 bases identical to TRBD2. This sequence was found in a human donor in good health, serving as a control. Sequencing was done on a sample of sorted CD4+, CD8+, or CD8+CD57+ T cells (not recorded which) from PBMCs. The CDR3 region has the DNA TGTGCCAGCAGTGGATATACTAGCGGGGGAGGTGGGACCAAAAGCATTCAGTACTTC. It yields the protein CASSGYTSGGGGTKSIQYF. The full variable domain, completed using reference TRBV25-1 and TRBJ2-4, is EADIYQTPRYLVIGTGKKITLECSQTMGHDKMYWYQQDPGMELHLIHYSYGVNSTEKGDLSSESTVSRIRTEHFPLTLESARPSHTSQYLCASSGYTSGGGGTKSIQYFGAGTRLSVL.